What follows describes a single T cell receptor beta chain. The data derive from a study of blood T cell repertoires in COVID-19. About the research overall: Material from acute and convalescent COVID-19 was sourced from the United States, Italy and Spain. PBMCs, B-cell-depleted T cells, or T cells provided the cDNA or gDNA that made up the material.

The CDR3 is 15 residues long. Germline trimming cut 2 bases from V and 6 bases from J; bases unmatched to any gene: 7. Per germline, CDR1 SGHRS and CDR2 YFSETQ. In the study's own analysis: Researchers report that nucleated cell counts were estimated from reference gene primer amplification. The table came from immunoSEQ multiplex PCR; TCRdb's copy has only in-frame clones and leaves some out. For V, J and clone size, that table is used; D and trimming come from the DNA. The sample consists of about 320,000 clones, approximately 88% of them appearing once. The sequencing input was peripheral blood. This chain connects TRBV5-1 to TRBJ2-7, with TRBD2 identical over 11 bases. The receptor's source is a man aged 18 to 29 who had recovered from COVID-19. CDR3 sequence (DNA): TGCGCCAGCAGCTTTAGCGGGGGGGAGAGTAGCGAGCAGTACTTC. This gives the protein CASSFSGGESSEQYF.